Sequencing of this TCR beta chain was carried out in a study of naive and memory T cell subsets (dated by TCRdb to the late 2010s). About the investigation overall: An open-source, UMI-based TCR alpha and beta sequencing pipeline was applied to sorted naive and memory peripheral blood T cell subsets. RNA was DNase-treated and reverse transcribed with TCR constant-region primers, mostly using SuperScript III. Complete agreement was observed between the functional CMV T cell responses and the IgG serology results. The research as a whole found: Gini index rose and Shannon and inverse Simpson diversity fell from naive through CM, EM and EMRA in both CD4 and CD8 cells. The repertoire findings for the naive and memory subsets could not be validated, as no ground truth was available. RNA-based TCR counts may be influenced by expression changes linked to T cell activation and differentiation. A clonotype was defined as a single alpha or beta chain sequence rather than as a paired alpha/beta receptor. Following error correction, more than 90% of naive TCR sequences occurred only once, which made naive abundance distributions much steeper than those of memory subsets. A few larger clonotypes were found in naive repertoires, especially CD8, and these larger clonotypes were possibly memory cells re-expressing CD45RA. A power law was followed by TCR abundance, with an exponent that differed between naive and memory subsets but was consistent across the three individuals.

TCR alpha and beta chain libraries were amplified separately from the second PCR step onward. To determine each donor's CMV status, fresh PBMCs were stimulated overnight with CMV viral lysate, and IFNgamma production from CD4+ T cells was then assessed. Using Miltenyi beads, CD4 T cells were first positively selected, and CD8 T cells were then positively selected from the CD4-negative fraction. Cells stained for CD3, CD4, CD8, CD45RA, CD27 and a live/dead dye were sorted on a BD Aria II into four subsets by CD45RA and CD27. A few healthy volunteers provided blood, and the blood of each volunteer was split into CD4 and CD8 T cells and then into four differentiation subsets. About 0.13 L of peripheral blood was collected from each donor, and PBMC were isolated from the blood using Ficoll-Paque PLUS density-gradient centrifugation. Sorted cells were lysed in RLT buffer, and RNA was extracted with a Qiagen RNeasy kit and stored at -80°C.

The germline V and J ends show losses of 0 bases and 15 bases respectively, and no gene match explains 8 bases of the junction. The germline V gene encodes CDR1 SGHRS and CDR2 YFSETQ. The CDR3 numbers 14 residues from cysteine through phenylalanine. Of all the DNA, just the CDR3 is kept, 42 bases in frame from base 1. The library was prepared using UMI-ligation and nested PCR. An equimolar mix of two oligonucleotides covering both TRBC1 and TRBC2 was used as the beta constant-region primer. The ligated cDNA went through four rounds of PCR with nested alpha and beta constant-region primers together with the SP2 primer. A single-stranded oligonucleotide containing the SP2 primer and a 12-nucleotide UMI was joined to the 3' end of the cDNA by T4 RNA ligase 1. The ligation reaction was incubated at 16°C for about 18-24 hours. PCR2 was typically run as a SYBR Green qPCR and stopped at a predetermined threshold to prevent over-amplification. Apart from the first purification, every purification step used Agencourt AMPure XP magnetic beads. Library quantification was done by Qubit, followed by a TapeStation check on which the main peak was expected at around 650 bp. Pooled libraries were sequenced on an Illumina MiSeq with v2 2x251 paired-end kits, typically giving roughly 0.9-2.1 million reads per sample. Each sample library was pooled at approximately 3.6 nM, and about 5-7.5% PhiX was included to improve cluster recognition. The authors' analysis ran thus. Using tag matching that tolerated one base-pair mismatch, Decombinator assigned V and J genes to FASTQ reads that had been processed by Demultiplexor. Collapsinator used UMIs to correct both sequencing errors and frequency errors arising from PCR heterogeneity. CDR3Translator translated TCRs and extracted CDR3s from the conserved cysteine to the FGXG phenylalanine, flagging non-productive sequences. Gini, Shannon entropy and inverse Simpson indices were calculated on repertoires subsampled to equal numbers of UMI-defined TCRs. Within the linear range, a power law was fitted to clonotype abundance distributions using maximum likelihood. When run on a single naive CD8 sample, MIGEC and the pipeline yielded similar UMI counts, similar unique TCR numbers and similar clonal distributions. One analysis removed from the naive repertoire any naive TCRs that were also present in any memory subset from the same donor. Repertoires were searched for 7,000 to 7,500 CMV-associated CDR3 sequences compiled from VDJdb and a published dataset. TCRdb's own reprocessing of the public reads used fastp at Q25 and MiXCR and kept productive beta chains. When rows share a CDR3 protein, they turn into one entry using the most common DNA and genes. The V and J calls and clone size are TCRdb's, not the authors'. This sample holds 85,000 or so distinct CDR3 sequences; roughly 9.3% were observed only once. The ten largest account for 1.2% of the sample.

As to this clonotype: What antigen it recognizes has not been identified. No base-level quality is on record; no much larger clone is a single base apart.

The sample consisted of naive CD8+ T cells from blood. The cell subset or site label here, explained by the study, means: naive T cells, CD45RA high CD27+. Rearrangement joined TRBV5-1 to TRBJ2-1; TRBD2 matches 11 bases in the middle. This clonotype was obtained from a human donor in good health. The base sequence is TGCGCCAGCAGCTTGGACACTAGCGGGAGACCGTGGTTCTTC. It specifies CASSLDTSGRPWFF.